This paragraph covers one TCR beta chain sequence. The antigen is undetermined. V was clipped by 2 bases and J by 3 bases; unmatched bases: 8. The germline gives CDR1 MNHEY, CDR2 SVGAGI. The CDR3 totals 16 residues. The data are from a study of post-analysis software for immune sequencing data. Across the whole study: The courses of disease that were included comprised relapsing-remitting, secondary progressive and progressive-relapsing multiple sclerosis. Study findings and constraints: The five TRBV segments detected at higher frequency in patients than in controls included TRBV5-6, TRBV5-1 and TRBV20-1. Diversity measured as normalized Chao1 was significantly lower in multiple sclerosis patients than in controls. Strong co-clustering by F measure linked samples that shared a preparation batch.

Unique molecular identifiers were carried by the TCR beta cDNA libraries. When roughly 0.85 to 11 million T cells were used, they gave a few hundred thousand cDNA molecules. From the PCR reads, TCRdb called clonotypes with MiXCR, one entry per CDR3 protein. In the table there are 380,000 or so distinct CDR3 sequences, 30% to 45% of which are singletons. The receptor was isolated from a girl between 5 and 17 years old with multiple sclerosis. The V call is TRBV6-5, the J call TRBJ2-7, with 9 nucleotides matching TRBD1. Material: blood. CDR3 nucleotide sequence: TGTGCCAGCAGTTACGCACCGGGACAGGGCCACTACGAGCAGTACTTC. Protein sequence: CASSYAPGQGHYEQYF.